The 20 T cell receptor beta chains reported below all come from one sample, sequenced in a study of blood T cell repertoires in COVID-19. TCRdb keeps only in-frame clones here, not all; method: immunoSEQ multiplex PCR. The sample has over 300,000 clones, 89% seen once. The specimen sequenced was PBMCs or T cells enriched from blood (not recorded which). The receptor set was obtained from a woman between 40 and 50 years old who had recovered from COVID-19.

This chain uses TRBV5-4 with TRBJ2-7; D is perhaps TRBD2 (5 bases). The germline V and J ends were trimmed by 7 bases and 0 bases, with 11 bases remaining between them. The CDR3 spans 13 residues. CDR1 and CDR2 from the germline V gene are SGHNT and YYREEE (reference sequence). CDR3 nucleotide sequence: TGTGCCAGCTGGGGAGACGGCTCCTACGAGCAGTACTTC. Residues: CASWGDGSYEQYF. The full variable domain, completed using reference TRBV5-4 and TRBJ2-7, is ETGVTQSPTHLIKTRGQQVTLRCSSQSGHNTVSWYQQALGQGPQFIFQYYREEENGRGNFPPRFSGLQFPNYSSELNVNALELDDSALYLCASWGDGSYEQYFGPGTRLTVT.

The CDR3 coding sequence is TGTGCCAGCACCCTTCGACAGGGCGCCTTTATGAACACTGAAGCTTTCTTT. This sequence encodes CASTLRQGAFMNTEAFF. The V call is TRBV11-2, the J call TRBJ1-1, with 7 bases matching TRBD1. Germline CDR1 and CDR2: SGHAT and FQNNGV. Trimming removed 7 bases from V and 0 bases from J; junction bases left unmatched: 14. CDR3 size: 17 residues.

The rearrangement links TRBV18 to TRBJ2-3; D is possibly TRBD1 (5 bases). This CDR3 contains 15 residues. CDR1 KGHSH and CDR2 LQKENI come from the germline V gene. Trimming took off 0 bases at V and 2 bases at J, with 9 bases between the two ends. CDR3: CASSPPGPYTDTQYF. The DNA for the CDR3 is TGTGCCAGCTCACCACCGGGGCCGTACACAGATACGCAGTATTTT. The whole variable domain, filled in from reference TRBV18 and TRBJ2-3, reads NAGVMQNPRHLVRRRGQEARLRCSPMKGHSHVYWYRQLPEEGLKFMVYLQKENIIDESGMPKERFSAEFPKEGPSILRIQQVVRGDSAAYFCASSPPGPYTDTQYFGPGTRLTVL.

V and J are TRBV3-1 (or the pseudogene TRBV3-2) and TRBJ1-1; 10 positions match TRBD1. This CDR3 spans 15 amino acids. Germline values: CDR1 LGHDT, CDR2 YNNKEL (reference sequence). The V segment lost 2 bases and the J segment 6 bases; nucleotides outside the gene matches: 6. The CDR3 DNA follows: TGTGCCAGCAGCCAAAACATTGACAGGGGGCCTGAAGCTTTCTTT. Translation: CASSQNIDRGPEAFF.

This clone was detected once. The rearrangement joins TRBV7-9 to TRBJ2-1, with D tentatively TRBD2 (7 bases). V lost 2 bases and J 5 bases, leaving 10 bases between the germline ends. CDR3 size: 14 residues. Germline CDR1 reads SEHNR; CDR2 reads FQNEAQ (reference sequence). This CDR3 is CASSLRGADNEQFF. The CDR3 nucleotides read TGTGCCAGCAGCTTACGGGGGGCCGACAATGAGCAGTTCTTC.

This chain uses TRBV7-9 with TRBJ2-5; D gene unclear. The V end was cut by 5 bases, the J end by 2 bases, with 9 bases between. Germline values: CDR1 SEHNR, CDR2 FQNEAQ (reference sequence). This CDR3 has 13 amino acids. Here the CDR3 reads CASSPYGQETQYF. CDR3 DNA: TGTGCCAGCAGCCCCTATGGTCAAGAGACCCAGTACTTC. The entire variable domain, with the rest obtained from reference TRBV7-9 and TRBJ2-5, is as follows: DTGVSQNPRHKITKRGQNVTFRCDPISEHNRLYWYRQTLGQGPEFLTYFQNEAQLEKSRLLSDRFSAERPKGSFSTLEIQRTEQGDSAMYLCASSPYGQETQYFGPGTRLLVL.

The J gene is TRBJ1-4, the V gene TRBV19; D remains ambiguous. Germline values: CDR1 LNHDA, CDR2 SQIVND (reference sequence). The germline V and J ends were trimmed by 5 bases and 4 bases, with 14 bases remaining between them. The CDR3 has 15 residues. The CDR3 reads CASSSGVQVNEKLFF. The CDR3 DNA reads TGTGCCAGTAGTTCCGGGGTCCAGGTTAATGAAAAACTGTTTTTT.

This clone appeared once. This chain joins TRBV4-3 and TRBJ1-6; the match to TRBD1 covers 9 bases. V was clipped by 1 base and J by 10 bases; unmatched bases: 11. The CDR3 sequence is 17 residues long. CDR1 is LGHNA, CDR2 YSLEER, per germline. CDR3 amino acids: CASSQGYDRGKGSPLHF. The DNA of the CDR3 is TGCGCCAGCAGCCAAGGGTACGACAGGGGGAAGGGATCACCCCTCCACTTT.

This sequence joins TRBV10-3 and TRBJ2-5, with TRBD2 matching over 13 bases. V lost 4 bases and J lost 0; bases outside the gene matches: 2. Germline V gene sequence: CDR1 ENHRY, CDR2 SYGVKD. The CDR3 has 16 residues. The CDR3 reads CAISAGLAGNQETQYF. In DNA form, the CDR3 reads TGTGCCATCAGTGCGGGACTAGCGGGGAACCAAGAGACCCAGTACTTC.

CDR3 in DNA: TGTGCCAGCAGTTTATTTAGCGGAGGCGAGCAGTTCTTC. Its protein product is CASSLFSGGEQFF. This sequence joins TRBV27 and TRBJ2-1; tentatively, D is TRBD2 (6 bases). This CDR3 has 13 amino acids. V lost 1 base to trimming and J lost 10 bases, with 11 bases between them. Germline CDR1 and CDR2: MNHEY and SMNVEV (reference sequence).

The J gene is TRBJ2-7, the V gene TRBV5-4, with 7 positions matching TRBD1. The CDR3 is 13 residues long. CDR1 SGHNT and CDR2 YYREEE come from the germline V gene (reference sequence). The V gene end was trimmed by 2 bases and the J gene end by 4 bases; junction bases not matched to a gene: 3. CDR3 in DNA: TGTGCCAGCAGCTTCACAGGGGCATACGAGCAGTACTTC. This encodes CASSFTGAYEQYF.

The chain has TRBV6-5 and TRBJ1-5; 10 positions match TRBD1. This CDR3 is built from 15 residues. The junction had 8 bases not matched to a gene; V was cut back by 6 bases and J by 6 bases. Germline loops: CDR1 MNHEY, CDR2 SVGAGI. CDR3 nucleotides: TGTGCCAGCAGGTCGACAGGGGGCATGGCTCAGCCCCAGCATTTT. Residues: CASRSTGGMAQPQHF.

This chain connects TRBV5-1 to TRBJ1-1, with 10 bases aligning to TRBD1. Trimming removed 4 bases from V and 3 bases from J; junction bases left unmatched: 6. Germline V gene data show CDR1 as SGHRS and CDR2 as YFSETQ. This CDR3 contains 15 residues. CDR3 protein: CASSRDRGPDTEAFF. The CDR3 nucleotides read TGCGCCAGCAGCCGCGACAGGGGGCCGGACACTGAAGCTTTCTTT.

This chain joins TRBV2 and TRBJ2-1; TRBD2 matches at 11 bases. V shed 4 bases and J 3 bases; nucleotides not matched to a gene: 11. CDR1 is SNHLY and CDR2 is FYNNEI in the germline V gene. The CDR3 length is 18 residues. Written as DNA, the CDR3 is TGTGCCAGCAGTGGGGGCTCTATGCTAGCGGGAGGCTACAATGAGCAGTTCTTC. Residues: CASSGGSMLAGGYNEQFF.

This clone appeared a few times. This chain joins TRBV30 and TRBJ2-1, with 15 bases matching TRBD2. Germline CDR1 GTSNPN, CDR2 SVGIG (reference sequence). CDR3 size: 15 residues. V trimming: 1 base; J trimming: 8 bases; junction bases outside the gene matches: 3. The CDR3 is CAWSAGLAGGYEQFF. CDR3 coding DNA: TGTGCCTGGAGTGCGGGACTAGCGGGGGGCTATGAGCAGTTCTTC.

This clone was observed once. V and J are TRBV2 and TRBJ2-2, with D maybe TRBD2 (6 bases). This CDR3 spans 13 amino acids. V was pared by 7 bases and J by 8 bases, with 14 bases between. Germline V gene lookup returns CDR1 SNHLY and CDR2 FYNNEI. The CDR3 spells CASTVGGTGELFF. Here the CDR3 DNA reads TGTGCCAGCACCGTTGGGGGGACTGGGGAGCTGTTTTTT.

The chain carries TRBV2 and TRBJ2-7, with a possible D match to TRBD2 (5 bases). This CDR3 is built from 12 residues. Germline lookup yields CDR1 SNHLY and CDR2 FYNNEI. Trimming stripped 4 bases from V and 10 bases from J, with 14 bases between. CDR3 region: CASSGLMGAQYF. The DNA of the CDR3 is TGTGCCAGCAGTGGATTAATGGGAGCACAGTACTTC. Looking up the rest from reference TRBV2 and TRBJ2-7 gives the full variable domain: EPEVTQTPSHQVTQMGQEVILRCVPISNHLYFYWYRQILGQKVEFLVSFYNNEISEKSEIFDDQFSVERPDGSNFTLKIRSTKLEDSAMYFCASSGLMGAQYFGPGTRLTVT.

This chain links TRBV7-2 with TRBJ1-5; possibly TRBD1 for D (5 bases). This CDR3 comprises 13 residues. Germline V CDR1 and CDR2: SGHTA, FQGNSA. Trimming removed 9 bases from V and 3 bases from J, with 12 bases in between. CDR3 loop: CASARGINQPQHF. CDR3 nucleotides: TGTGCCAGTGCTCGGGGGATCAATCAGCCCCAGCATTTT.

The gene calls are TRBV9 and TRBJ2-3; 12 positions agree with TRBD2. The CDR3 consists of 17 residues. J gave up 8 bases and V 2 bases, and 12 bases lay outside the gene matches. Per germline, CDR1 SGDLS and CDR2 YYNGEE. The chain's CDR3 is CASSVTSGSHGESTQYF. The CDR3 nucleotides read TGTGCCAGCAGCGTGACTAGCGGGAGTCACGGAGAGAGTACGCAGTATTTT.

The genes are TRBV7-9 and TRBJ2-3; a possible D gene is TRBD1 (6 bases). The germline V and J ends were trimmed by 4 bases and 5 bases, with 13 bases remaining between them. The CDR3 has 14 residues. The germline CDR1 and CDR2 sequences are SEHNR and FQNEAQ (reference sequence). DNA for the CDR3: TGTGCCAGCAGCTCTTGGACAGATGGAGATACGCAGTATTTT. Protein product: CASSSWTDGDTQYF.